The TCR beta chain described here comes from a study of response to subunit inactivated influenza vaccine (dated by TCRdb to the late 2010s). Context from the whole study: The study used deep quantitative T cell receptor repertoire profiling to track responses to a trivalent subunit inactivated influenza vaccine. Findings and caveats that apply to the study as a whole: According to the authors, only a limited number of new T cells may be recruited by each seasonal influenza vaccination.

Library preparation employed RT-PCR. These reads were obtained on an Illumina HiSeq 2500. TCRdb trimmed public reads at Q25 via fastp, called clones via MiXCR and kept in-frame beta chains. Entries that share a CDR3 protein sequence are merged under the most common genes and DNA. In this sample the table shows 150,000 to 200,000 distinct CDR3 sequences, about 12% of which occur a single time. In total, the top ten clones hold around 32% of the sample. This clonotype was counted a few times. No antigen is known for it. The input lacks base qualities; no much larger clone sits a single base away. From its cysteine to its phenylalanine, the CDR3 spans 16 amino acids. Left in the record is the CDR3 DNA by itself, 48 bases read in frame from the first base. From the germline V gene, CDR1 is SGHRS and CDR2 is YFSETQ. Trimming takes 3 bases off V and 3 bases off J; junction bases not matched to a gene: 12. These data were also filed under a second study, of T cells expressing NK-cell markers. The second study also describes: The TCR beta cDNA libraries were made using 5'RACE template switching, a step that added both a universal primer site and unique molecular identifiers. TCR beta-chain repertoires were profiled in sorted CD3+CD56+NKG2C+, CD3+CD56+NKG2C- and CD3+CD56-NKG2C+ T-cell subsets from fewer than 10 donors. Among the eight sequenced donors, only one was HCMV-seronegative, while the other seven were HCMV-seropositive. In several experiments an anti-gammadeltaTCR antibody was added to restrict sorting to alphabetaTCR-expressing T cells. In six donors, the dominant CD3+CD56+NKG2C+ clonotypes ranked among the top 10 CD8+ clonotypes, making up roughly 1.0-8% of CD8+ T cells. Those dominant clonotypes were again the most abundant among CD3+CD56-NKG2C+ cells in four donors, at roughly 25-60.1%. It remained unclear whether the expanded NKG2C-expressing T cell clones were specific for HCMV antigens. All eight donors whose samples were sequenced were randomly selected healthy volunteers, three of them men and five women. To determine HCMV serostatus, a commercial ELISA kit was used to detect HCMV-specific IgG in serum. Peripheral blood mononuclear cells were isolated from blood by Ficoll density gradient centrifugation. CD4+ and CD8+ T cells were isolated from PBMC by magnetic immunoseparation with Miltenyi isolation kits. Synthesis of cDNA was primed from the TCR beta constant segment and was followed by two consecutive PCR amplification steps. Sequencing of the libraries produced 2 x 150 bp reads on Illumina HiSeq 2000/2500, MiSeq or NextSeq. Reads were demultiplexed and grouped by UMI with MIGEC, and clonotypes were assembled and quantified with MiTCR. To exclude erroneous sequences, any TCR cDNA sequence not supported by at least two reads was discarded. The tcR package was used for downstream repertoire analysis, and clonotypes were matched between fractions using CDR3 nucleotide sequence together with V segment. VDJmatch was used to annotate antigen specificity against VDJdb, with one amino acid substitution in CDR3 permitted.

The rearranged segments are TRBV5-1 and TRBJ2-7; 7 of the junction bases match TRBD2. The sequences come from CD8+ T cells sorted from PBMCs, collected about 13 days after vaccination. The origin of this receptor is a man aged 50 or older who received an inactivated influenza vaccine. Donor details come from another sample of the same person, matched by shared clones. In nucleotides, the sequence is TGCGCCAGCAGCTGGGGGGGAACTCGAGCCCTCTACGAGCAGTACTTC. Translation gives CASSWGGTRALYEQYF.